This is a list of T cell receptor beta chains from one sample in a study of identical twins. TCRdb called the 5' RACE reads again in MiXCR, with one record for every CDR3 protein. The sample lists hundreds of thousands of distinct CDR3 sequences; roughly 6.6% were seen once. The sample was also linked to a second study, of yellow fever vaccine responses in identical twins.

Sequenced sample: PBMCs. These receptors were collected from a woman aged 18-29 years in good health. Each CDR3 is given with its conserved first and last residue. The order of the fields is CDR3 DNA, CDR3 protein, clone size, D gene, V gene, J gene. A D gene is named only where the DNA matches it firmly. Clone sizes are given selectively: once, few, many, or a class where the clone is expanded.

TGCAGTGCTAGAGATCCCAGGGCGAGCACAGATACGCAGTATTTT	CSARDPRASTDTQYF	.	.	TRBV20-1	TRBJ2-3
TGTGCCAGCAGTTCCGATCTAGCGGGAGGGCTCCATGAGCAGTTCTTC	CASSSDLAGGLHEQFF	few	TRBD2	TRBV27	TRBJ2-1
TGTGCCAGCAGCTTGCGGGCCGAGTGGAGCTCCTACGAGCAGTACTTC	CASSLRAEWSSYEQYF	few	.	TRBV27	TRBJ2-7
TGCGCCAGCAGCCCAACGGACAGGGAGGGGGTTCGAGAGCAGTACTTC	CASSPTDREGVREQYF	.	.	TRBV5-1	TRBJ2-7
TGTGCCAGCAGCCAAGTCCTAGCGGCCACCTCTGGGGCCAACGTCCTGACTTTC	CASSQVLAATSGANVLTF	.	TRBD2	TRBV16	TRBJ2-6
TGTGCCCGCAGTTCAATCGGGACAGGGTTACTTAATAGCAATCAGCCCCAGCATTTT	CARSSIGTGLLNSNQPQHF	.	TRBD1	TRBV2	TRBJ1-5
TGTGCCAGCAGCTTAGGATTCAGGTTTGGCGGGGAGCTGTTTTTT	CASSLGFRFGGELFF	.	.	TRBV11-3	TRBJ2-2
TGCGCCAGCAGCTTGGCCGGGAGAGAGCGGGTATTTTTC	CASSLAGRERVFF	many	.	TRBV5-1	TRBJ2-6
TGTGCCAGCAGTTTAGCCGGACAGGCCACCGATACCCCCCCGCTCTTC	CASSLAGQATDTPPLF	many	TRBD1	TRBV12-3/TRBV12-4	TRBJ2-1
TGTGCCAGCAGCTCAGGGGGGGTGACCGGGGAGCTGTTTTTT	CASSSGGVTGELFF	.	.	TRBV6-1	TRBJ2-2
TGTGCTAGTGGGACAGGGGGCACTGAAGCTTTCTTT	CASGTGGTEAFF	many	TRBD1	TRBV12-5	TRBJ1-1
TGTGCCAGCAGCCCAGGGCAGATCTCCTACAATGAGCAGTTCTTC	CASSPGQISYNEQFF	.	.	TRBV12-1	TRBJ2-1
TGTGCCAGCAGCTACCTATCGGAAAACAACTACGAGCAGTACTTC	CASSYLSENNYEQYF	.	.	TRBV3-1	TRBJ2-7
TGTGCCAGCAGCTCCCCCCTCGGACTAGTTCACGGCAAGAACACCGGGGAGCTGTTTTTT	CASSSPLGLVHGKNTGELFF	.	TRBD2	TRBV11-1	TRBJ2-2
TGCAGCGTTAAGGGGGAAAAGAGGGAAGCTTTCTTT	CSVKGEKREAFF	few	.	TRBV29-1	TRBJ1-1
TGTGCCAGCAGTGAAAGGGGACTAGCGATCCTCTACGAGCAGTACTTC	CASSERGLAILYEQYF	.	TRBD2	TRBV2	TRBJ2-7
TGTGCCAGCAGCCAGTCCTACAAGCGGGACAGGGAAGCCTACGAGCAGTACTTC	CASSQSYKRDREAYEQYF	.	TRBD1	TRBV3-1	TRBJ2-7
TGTGCCAGCAGTAGGCGACTAGCGGTCGCTTTCAATGAGCAGTTCTTC	CASSRRLAVAFNEQFF	.	TRBD2	TRBV12-3/TRBV12-4	TRBJ2-1
TGTGCCAGCAGAAGGGCCGGCGGGGAGCTGTTTTTT	CASRRAGGELFF	.	.	TRBV6-5	TRBJ2-2
TGTGCCAGCACCTCCAATCCAACCTACGAGCAGTACTTC	CASTSNPTYEQYF	.	.	TRBV12-3/TRBV12-4	TRBJ2-7
TGTGCCAGCAGTCAAGGGGTCCCCGGGGAGCTGTTTTTT	CASSQGVPGELFF	few	.	TRBV12-3/TRBV12-4	TRBJ2-2
TGCGCCAGCAGGAGGACAGCGTCTGCCGCGGCGACCCAGTACTTC	CASRRTASAAATQYF	.	.	TRBV5-1	TRBJ2-5
TGTGCCAGCAGCGTAGGACAGGCCAATCAGCCCCAGCATTTT	CASSVGQANQPQHF	.	.	TRBV9	TRBJ1-5
TGTGCCAGCAGCGCAACCCCGGGCAGCGGGGCATTCAATGAGCAGTTCTTC	CASSATPGSGAFNEQFF	few	TRBD2	TRBV4-2	TRBJ2-1
TGTGCCACCGGGACAGGGTTGTCCTTC	CATGTGLSF	.	TRBD1	TRBV6-1	TRBJ2-7
TGTGCCAGCAGTTCCCTAGGCGGGAGTGATACGCAGTATTTT	CASSSLGGSDTQYF	.	TRBD2	TRBV3-1	TRBJ2-3
TGCGCCAGCAGCCAAGTAAGCGCTAGCGCCAGATGGAAGAGAGATACGCAGTATTTT	CASSQVSASARWKRDTQYF	.	.	TRBV4-1	TRBJ2-3
TGTGCCAGCAGCCGAAGAAACCAAGAGACCCAGTACTTC	CASSRRNQETQYF	many	.	TRBV3-1	TRBJ2-5
TGCGCCAGCAGCCCGGGATCCCAAGGGGAGACCCAGTACTTC	CASSPGSQGETQYF	.	.	TRBV5-1	TRBJ2-5
TGCAGTGCTGAAGGACTAGTTGTGGAGACCCAGTACTTC	CSAEGLVVETQYF	few	TRBD2	TRBV20-1	TRBJ2-5
TGTGCCAGCAGCTTGCTGGCGACAGGGGGAACAGATACGCAGTATTTT	CASSLLATGGTDTQYF	few	TRBD1	TRBV5-5	TRBJ2-3
TGTGCCAGCAGTGGGGGACTAGCGGCTTACTACGAGCAGTACTTC	CASSGGLAAYYEQYF	.	TRBD2	TRBV25-1	TRBJ2-7